The 4 T cell receptor beta chains in this list originate from one sample, sequenced in a study of blood T cells in healthy people across ages. A second PCR of 7 to 11 cycles used a sample-barcoded 5' primer and a J-beta primer mix. TCRdb re-called the 5' RACE reads through MiXCR, storing one row per CDR3 protein. Of 600,000 to 850,000 distinct CDR3 sequences in the sample, more than 20% are singletons; the top ten hold 8% to 10%. The data also belong to a second study, concerning T cells of mothers and their children.

The sample was blood. These receptors originate from a boy younger than 18 in good health.

This sequence joins TRBV7-8 and TRBJ1-1, with a weak D call TRBD1 (5 bases). The V end was cut by 5 bases, the J end by 11 bases, with 12 bases between. Germline V CDR1 and CDR2: SGHVS, FQNEAQ. CDR3 size: 11 residues. The CDR3: CASSPDRGAFF. The CDR3, as DNA: TGTGCCAGCAGCCCCGACCGGGGGGCTTTCTTT.

The gene calls are TRBV3-1 and TRBJ2-7, with 9 bases that match TRBD2. V shed 3 bases and J 4 bases; nucleotides not matched to a gene: 13. In germline, CDR1 is LGHDT, CDR2 YNNKEL (reference sequence). CDR3 length: 17 residues. The CDR3 is CASSHSNGASGTYEQYF. Written as DNA, the CDR3 is TGTGCCAGCAGCCACAGTAACGGGGCTAGCGGGACTTACGAGCAGTACTTC.

The table lists this clonotype with a count of one. V usage is TRBV2 and J usage is TRBJ2-1; 10 nucleotides align to TRBD2. This CDR3 contains 14 residues. Germline-derived CDR1 and CDR2 are SNHLY and FYNNEI. With 11 bases clipped from V and 6 bases from J, the junction kept 10 bases outside the gene matches. The CDR3 region is CAYATSGDGNEQFF. In DNA form, the CDR3 reads TGTGCCTACGCTACTAGCGGGGACGGCAATGAGCAGTTCTTC.

This clonotype was recorded a few times. The V and J genes are TRBV5-1 and TRBJ2-7; 12 bases align to TRBD1. From germline, CDR1 is SGHRS and CDR2 YFSETQ. CDR3 length: 15 amino acids. With 3 bases clipped from V and 6 bases from J, the junction kept 7 bases outside the gene matches. As DNA, the CDR3 is TGCGCCAGCAGCTCTTTTGGGGACAGGGGGCCCGAGCAGTACTTC. It encodes CASSSFGDRGPEQYF. Variable domain in full (rest from reference TRBV5-1 and TRBJ2-7): KAGVTQTPRYLIKTRGQQVTLSCSPISGHRSVSWYQQTPGQGLQFLFEYFSETQRNKGNFPGRFSGRQFSNSRSEMNVSTLELGDSALYLCASSSFGDRGPEQYFGPGTRLTVT.